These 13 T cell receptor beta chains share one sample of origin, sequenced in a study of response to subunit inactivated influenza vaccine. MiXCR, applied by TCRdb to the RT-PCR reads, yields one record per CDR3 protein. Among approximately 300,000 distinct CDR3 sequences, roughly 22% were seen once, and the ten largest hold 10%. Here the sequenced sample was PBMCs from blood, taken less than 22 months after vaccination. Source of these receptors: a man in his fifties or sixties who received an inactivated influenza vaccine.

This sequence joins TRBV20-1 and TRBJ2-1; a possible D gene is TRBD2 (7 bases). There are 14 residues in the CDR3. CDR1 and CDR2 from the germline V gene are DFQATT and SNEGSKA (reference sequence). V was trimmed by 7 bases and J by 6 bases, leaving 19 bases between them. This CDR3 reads CSGKSGTLSNEQFF. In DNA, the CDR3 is TGCAGTGGGAAAAGCGGGACACTCTCCAATGAGCAGTTCTTC.

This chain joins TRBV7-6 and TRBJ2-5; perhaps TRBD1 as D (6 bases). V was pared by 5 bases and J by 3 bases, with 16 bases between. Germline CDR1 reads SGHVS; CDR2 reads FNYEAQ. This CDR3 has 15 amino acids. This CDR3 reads CASSPSPGQEETQYF. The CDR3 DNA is TGTGCCAGCAGCCCATCCCCGGGACAAGAAGAGACCCAGTACTTC.

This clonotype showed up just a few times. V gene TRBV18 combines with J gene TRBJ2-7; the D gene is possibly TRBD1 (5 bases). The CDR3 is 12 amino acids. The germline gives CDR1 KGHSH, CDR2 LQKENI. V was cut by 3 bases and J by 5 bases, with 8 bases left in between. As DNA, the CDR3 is TGTGCCAGCTCACCGCCAGGGAACGAGCAGTACTTC. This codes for CASSPPGNEQYF.

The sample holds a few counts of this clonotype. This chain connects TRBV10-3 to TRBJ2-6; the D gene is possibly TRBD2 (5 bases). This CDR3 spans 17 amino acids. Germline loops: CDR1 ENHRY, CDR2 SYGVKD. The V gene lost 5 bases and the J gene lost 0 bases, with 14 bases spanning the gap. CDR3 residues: CAISSPGYSSGANVLTF. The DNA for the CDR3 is TGTGCCATCAGTAGCCCGGGATATAGCTCTGGGGCCAACGTCCTGACTTTC.

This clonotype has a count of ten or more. The CDR3 region has the DNA TGTGCCAGCAGTTCATACGGGAGCACTGAAGCTTTCTTT. Translating gives CASSSYGSTEAFF. The V call is TRBV12-3 or TRBV12-4, the J call TRBJ1-1; D not resolved. The V end was cut by 4 bases, the J end by 4 bases, with 10 bases between. The CDR3 sequence is 13 residues long.

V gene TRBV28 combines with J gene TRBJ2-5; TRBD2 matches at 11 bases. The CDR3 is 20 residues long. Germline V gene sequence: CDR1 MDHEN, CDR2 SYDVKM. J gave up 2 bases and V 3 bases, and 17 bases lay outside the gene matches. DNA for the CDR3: TGTGCCAGCAGTTTTTTATTTAGGTCGCTAGCGGGAGGCCAACAAGAGACCCAGTACTTC. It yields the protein CASSFLFRSLAGGQQETQYF.

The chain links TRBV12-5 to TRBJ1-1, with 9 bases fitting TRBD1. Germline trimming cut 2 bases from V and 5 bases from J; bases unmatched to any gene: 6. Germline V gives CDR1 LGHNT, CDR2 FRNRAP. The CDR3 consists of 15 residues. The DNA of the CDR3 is TGTGCTAGTGGTTTGACGACAGGGGGGAGAACTGAAGCTTTCTTT. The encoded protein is CASGLTTGGRTEAFF.

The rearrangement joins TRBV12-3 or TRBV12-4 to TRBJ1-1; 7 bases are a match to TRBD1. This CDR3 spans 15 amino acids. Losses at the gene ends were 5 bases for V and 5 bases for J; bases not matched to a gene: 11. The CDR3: CASSRPTGLGTEAFF. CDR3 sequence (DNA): TGTGCCAGCAGTCGACCGACAGGGCTGGGGACTGAAGCTTTCTTT.

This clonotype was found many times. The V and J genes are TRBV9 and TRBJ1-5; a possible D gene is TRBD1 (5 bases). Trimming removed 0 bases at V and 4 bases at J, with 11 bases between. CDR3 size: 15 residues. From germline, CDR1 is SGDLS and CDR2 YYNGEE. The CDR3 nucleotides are TGTGCCAGCAGCGTAGCGGGTGGGGCGAATCAGCCCCAGCATTTT. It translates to CASSVAGGANQPQHF.

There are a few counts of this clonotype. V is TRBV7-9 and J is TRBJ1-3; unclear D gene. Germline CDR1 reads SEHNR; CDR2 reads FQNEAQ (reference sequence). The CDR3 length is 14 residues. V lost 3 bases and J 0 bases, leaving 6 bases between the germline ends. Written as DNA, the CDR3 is TGTGCCAGCAGCTTTCCGAGCTCTGGAAACACCATATATTTT. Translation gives CASSFPSSGNTIYF.

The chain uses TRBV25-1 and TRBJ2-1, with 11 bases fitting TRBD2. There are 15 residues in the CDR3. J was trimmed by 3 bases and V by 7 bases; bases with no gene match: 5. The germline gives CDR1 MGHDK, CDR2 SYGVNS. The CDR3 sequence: CASTSSGGGYNEQFF. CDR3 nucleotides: TGTGCCAGCACCAGTAGCGGGGGGGGCTACAATGAGCAGTTCTTC.

The CDR3 protein is CASSLSGRTQYF. The CDR3 nucleotides are TGTGCCAGCAGCCTTAGCGGGAGGACTCAGTACTTC. The chain recombines TRBV14 with TRBJ2-7, with 10 bases that match TRBD2. CDR1 and CDR2 from the germline V gene are SGHDN and FVKESK. J gave up 10 bases and V 4 bases, and 4 bases lay outside the gene matches. This CDR3 comprises 12 residues. Together with reference TRBV14 and TRBJ2-7, the CDR3 gives the full variable domain: EAGVTQFPSHSVIEKGQTVTLRCDPISGHDNLYWYRRVMGKEIKFLLHFVKESKQDESGMPNNRFLAERTGGTYSTLKVQPAELEDSGVYFCASSLSGRTQYFGPGTRLTVT.

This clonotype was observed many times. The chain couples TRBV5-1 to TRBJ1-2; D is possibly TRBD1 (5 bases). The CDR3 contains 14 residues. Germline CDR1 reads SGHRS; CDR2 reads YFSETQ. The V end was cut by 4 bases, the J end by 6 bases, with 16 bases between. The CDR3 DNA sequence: TGCGCCAGCAGCGGAGGGGTCCGTCCCGATGGCTACACCTTC. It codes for CASSGGVRPDGYTF. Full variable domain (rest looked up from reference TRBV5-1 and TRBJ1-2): KAGVTQTPRYLIKTRGQQVTLSCSPISGHRSVSWYQQTPGQGLQFLFEYFSETQRNKGNFPGRFSGRQFSNSRSEMNVSTLELGDSALYLCASSGGVRPDGYTFGSGTRLTVV.